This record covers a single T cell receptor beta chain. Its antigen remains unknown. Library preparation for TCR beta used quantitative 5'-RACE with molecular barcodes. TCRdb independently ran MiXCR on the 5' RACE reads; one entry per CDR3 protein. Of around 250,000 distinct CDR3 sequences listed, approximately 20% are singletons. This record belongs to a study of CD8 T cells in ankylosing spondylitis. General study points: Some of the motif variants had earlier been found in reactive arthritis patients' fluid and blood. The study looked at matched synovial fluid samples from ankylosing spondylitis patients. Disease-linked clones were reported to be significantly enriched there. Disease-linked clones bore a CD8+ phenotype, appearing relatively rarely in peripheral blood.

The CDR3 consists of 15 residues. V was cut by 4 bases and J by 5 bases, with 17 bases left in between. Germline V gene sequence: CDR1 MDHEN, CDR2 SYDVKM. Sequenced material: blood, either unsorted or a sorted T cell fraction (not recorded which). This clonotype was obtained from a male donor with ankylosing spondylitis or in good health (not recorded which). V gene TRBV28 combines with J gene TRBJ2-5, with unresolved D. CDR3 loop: CASSSTVGPDETQYF. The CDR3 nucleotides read TGTGCCAGCAGTTCCACCGTCGGCCCGGACGAGACCCAGTACTTC. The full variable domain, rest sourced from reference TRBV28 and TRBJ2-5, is DVKVTQSSRYLVKRTGEKVFLECVQDMDHENMFWYRQDPGLGLRLIYFSYDVKMKEKGDIPEGYSVSREKKERFSLILESASTNQTSMYLCASSSTVGPDETQYFGPGTRLLVL.